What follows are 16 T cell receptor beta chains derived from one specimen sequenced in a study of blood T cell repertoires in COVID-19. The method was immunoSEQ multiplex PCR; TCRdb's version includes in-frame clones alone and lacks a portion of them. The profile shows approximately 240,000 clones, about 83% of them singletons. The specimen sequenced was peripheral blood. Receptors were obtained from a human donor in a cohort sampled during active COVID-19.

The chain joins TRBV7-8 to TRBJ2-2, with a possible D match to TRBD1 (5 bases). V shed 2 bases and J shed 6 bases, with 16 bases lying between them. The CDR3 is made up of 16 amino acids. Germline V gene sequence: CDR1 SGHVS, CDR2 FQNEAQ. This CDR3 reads CASSLMGQGNAGELFF. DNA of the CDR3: TGTGCCAGCAGCTTAATGGGTCAGGGAAACGCCGGGGAGCTGTTTTTT.

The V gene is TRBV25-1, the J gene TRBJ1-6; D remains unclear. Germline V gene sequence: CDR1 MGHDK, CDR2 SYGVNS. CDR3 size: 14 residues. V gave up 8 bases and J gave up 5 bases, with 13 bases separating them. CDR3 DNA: TGTGCCAGCGCCGTGGGGAGAGATAATTCACCCCTCCACTTT. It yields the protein CASAVGRDNSPLHF.

The CDR3 sequence: CASRPPTSGGYNEQFF. The CDR3 DNA sequence: TGTGCCAGCAGGCCACCGACTAGCGGGGGCTACAATGAGCAGTTCTTC. V gene TRBV2 combines with J gene TRBJ2-1; 12 nucleotides align to TRBD2. Germline assignment: CDR1 SNHLY and CDR2 FYNNEI. V gave up 6 bases and J gave up 3 bases; unmatched junction bases: 6. The CDR3 contains 16 residues.

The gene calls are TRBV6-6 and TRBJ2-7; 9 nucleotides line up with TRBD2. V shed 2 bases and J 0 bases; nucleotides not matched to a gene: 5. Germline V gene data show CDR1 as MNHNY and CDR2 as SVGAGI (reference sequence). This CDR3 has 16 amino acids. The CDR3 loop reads CASSYPASGISYEQYF. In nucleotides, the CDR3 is TGTGCCAGCAGTTACCCCGCTAGCGGGATCTCCTACGAGCAGTACTTC.

The CDR3 spells CAWSQPGSKTEAFF. Here the CDR3 DNA reads TGTGCCTGGAGCCAACCGGGGTCCAAGACTGAAGCTTTCTTT. The V gene is TRBV30, the J gene TRBJ1-1, with no clear D. The CDR3 totals 14 residues. Between the trimmed V and J ends, which lost 3 bases and 5 bases, there was a span of 16 bases. CDR1 is GTSNPN and CDR2 is SVGIG in the germline V gene (reference sequence).

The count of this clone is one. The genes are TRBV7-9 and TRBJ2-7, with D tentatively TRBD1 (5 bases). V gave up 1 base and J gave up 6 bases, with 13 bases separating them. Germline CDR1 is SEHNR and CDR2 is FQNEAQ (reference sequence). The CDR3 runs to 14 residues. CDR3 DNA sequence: TGTGCCAGCAGCTTAGGTCCCAGGGAAAGCGAGCAGTACTTC. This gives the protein CASSLGPRESEQYF.

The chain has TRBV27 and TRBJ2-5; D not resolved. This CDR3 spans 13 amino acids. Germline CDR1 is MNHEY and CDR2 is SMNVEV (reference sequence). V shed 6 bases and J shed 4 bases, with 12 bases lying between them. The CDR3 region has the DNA TGTGCCAGCAGGCAGTCTGGCTCAGAGACCCAGTACTTC. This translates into CASRQSGSETQYF.

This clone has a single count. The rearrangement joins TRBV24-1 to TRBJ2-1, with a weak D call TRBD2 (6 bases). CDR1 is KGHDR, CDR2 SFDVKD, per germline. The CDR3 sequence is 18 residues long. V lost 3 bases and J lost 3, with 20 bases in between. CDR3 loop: CATSDTYGQAGNYNEQFF. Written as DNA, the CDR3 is TGTGCCACCAGTGATACCTATGGGCAGGCGGGAAACTACAATGAGCAGTTCTTC.

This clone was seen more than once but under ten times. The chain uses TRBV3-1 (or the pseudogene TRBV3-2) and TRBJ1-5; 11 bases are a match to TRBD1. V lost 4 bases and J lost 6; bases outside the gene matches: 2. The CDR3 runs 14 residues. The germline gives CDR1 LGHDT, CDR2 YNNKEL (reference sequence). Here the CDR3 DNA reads TGTGCCAGCAGCCTAGGGACAGGGGGTCAGCCCCAGCATTTT. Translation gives CASSLGTGGQPQHF.

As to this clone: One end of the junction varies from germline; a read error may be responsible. The CDR3 spells CASRLGQGASYGYTF. The DNA of the CDR3 is TGTGCCAGCAGGTTGGGGCAGGGGGCAAGTTATGGCTACACCTTC. The chain recombines TRBV5-4 with TRBJ1-2, with 8 bases lining up with TRBD1. The CDR3 consists of 15 residues. Germline values: CDR1 SGHNT, CDR2 YYREEE (reference sequence). Based on the CDR3 plus reference TRBV5-4 and TRBJ1-2, the full variable domain is ETGVTQSPTHLIKTRGQQVTLRCSSQSGHNTVSWYQQALGQGPQFIFQYYREEENGRGNFPPRFSGLQFPNYSSELNVNALELDDSALYLCASRLGQGASYGYTFGSGTRLTVV.

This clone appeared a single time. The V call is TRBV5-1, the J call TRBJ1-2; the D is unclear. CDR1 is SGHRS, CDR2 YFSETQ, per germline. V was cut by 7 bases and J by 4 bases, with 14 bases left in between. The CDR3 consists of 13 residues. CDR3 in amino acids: CASSAGETYGYTF. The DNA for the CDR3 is TGCGCCAGCTCTGCCGGGGAAACCTATGGCTACACCTTC.

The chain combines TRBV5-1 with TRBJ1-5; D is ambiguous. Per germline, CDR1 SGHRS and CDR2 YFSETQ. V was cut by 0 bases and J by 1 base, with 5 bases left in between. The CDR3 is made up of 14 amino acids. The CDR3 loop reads CASSLAGSNQPQHF. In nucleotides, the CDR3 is TGCGCCAGCAGCTTGGCAGGCAGCAATCAGCCCCAGCATTTT. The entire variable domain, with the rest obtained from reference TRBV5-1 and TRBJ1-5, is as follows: KAGVTQTPRYLIKTRGQQVTLSCSPISGHRSVSWYQQTPGQGLQFLFEYFSETQRNKGNFPGRFSGRQFSNSRSEMNVSTLELGDSALYLCASSLAGSNQPQHFGDGTRLSIL.

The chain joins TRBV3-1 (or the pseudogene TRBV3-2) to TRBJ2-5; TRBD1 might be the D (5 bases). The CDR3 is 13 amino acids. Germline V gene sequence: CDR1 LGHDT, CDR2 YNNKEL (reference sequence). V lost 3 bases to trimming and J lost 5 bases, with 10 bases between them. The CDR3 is CASSHQGQETQYF. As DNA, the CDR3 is TGTGCCAGCAGCCACCAGGGTCAGGAGACCCAGTACTTC.

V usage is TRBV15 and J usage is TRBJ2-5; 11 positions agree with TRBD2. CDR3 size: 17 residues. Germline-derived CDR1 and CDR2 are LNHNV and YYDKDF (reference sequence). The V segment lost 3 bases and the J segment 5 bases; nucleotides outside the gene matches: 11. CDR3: CATSRAYSGRAGETQYF. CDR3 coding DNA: TGTGCCACCAGCAGGGCCTATAGCGGGAGGGCCGGGGAGACCCAGTACTTC.

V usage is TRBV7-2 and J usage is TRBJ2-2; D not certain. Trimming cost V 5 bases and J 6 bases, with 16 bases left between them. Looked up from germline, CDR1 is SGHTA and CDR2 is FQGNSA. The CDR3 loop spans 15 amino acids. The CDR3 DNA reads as TGTGCCAGCAGCCCTAAGGCGGCAAAAGCCGGGGAGCTGTTTTTT. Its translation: CASSPKAAKAGELFF. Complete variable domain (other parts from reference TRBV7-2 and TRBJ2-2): GAGVSQSPSNKVTEKGKDVELRCDPISGHTALYWYRQSLGQGLEFLIYFQGNSAPDKSGLPSDRFSAERTGGSVSTLTIQRTQQEDSAVYLCASSPKAAKAGELFFGEGSRLTVL.

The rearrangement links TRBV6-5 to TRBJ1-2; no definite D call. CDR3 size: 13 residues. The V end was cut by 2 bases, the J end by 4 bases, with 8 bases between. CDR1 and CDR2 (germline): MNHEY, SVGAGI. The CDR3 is CASSYGRGYGYTF. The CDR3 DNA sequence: TGTGCCAGCAGTTACGGCAGAGGCTATGGCTACACCTTC.